This TCR beta chain was sequenced in a study of blood T cell repertoires in COVID-19. About the research overall: Samples representing acute and convalescent COVID-19 were sourced from the United States, Italy and Spain. The analysed material was cDNA or gDNA that came from T cells, B-cell-depleted T cells, or PBMCs.

CDR1 and CDR2 from the germline V gene are LGHNA and YSLEER. V gave up 4 bases and J gave up 0 bases, with 4 bases separating them. The CDR3 covers 14 residues. In the original workflow: Estimates of nucleated cell counts were drawn from the amplification of reference gene primers. Using immunoSEQ multiplex PCR, the repertoire was profiled, and TCRdb retains in-frame clones only, with some absent. D and trimming were read from the DNA, whereas the V and J calls and clone size are those reported in that table. Here the sample spans about 83,000 clones, roughly 86% being singletons. Input material: peripheral blood. This clonotype was sampled from a man in his forties or fifties with active COVID-19. The chain couples TRBV4-3 to TRBJ1-6, with D unresolved. CDR3 DNA: TGCGCCAGCAGCCCTAGCTCCTATAATTCACCCCTCCACTTT. Its protein is CASSPSSYNSPLHF.